This is a list of T cell receptor beta chains from one sample in a study of OX40 agonist ivuxolimab in advanced cancers. Only in-frame clones appear in the TCRdb table, and some are missing; sequencing was by immunoSEQ multiplex PCR. The sample has tens of thousands of clones; roughly nine tenths are singletons. This specimen was CD4+ or CD8+ T cells sorted from blood, taken in a trial of the OX40 agonist ivuxolimab. These TCRs come from an adult with an advanced solid tumor such as melanoma, head and neck, liver or kidney cancer. Each CDR3 is given with its conserved first and last residue. The order of the fields is V gene, clone size, D gene, J gene, CDR3 DNA, CDR3 protein. The D gene is left open where the match is weak. Size values are once, few and many counts, or a class for expanded clones, and some rows have none.

v_gene: TRBV29-1
abundance: few
d_gene: TRBD2
j_gene: TRBJ2-7
CDR3nt: TGCAGCGTTGGTAGGCTAGCGGGAGGGCGCGAGCAGTACTTC
CDR3aa: CSVGRLAGGREQYF

v_gene: TRBV27
abundance: .
d_gene: .
j_gene: TRBJ1-2
CDR3nt: TGTGCCAGCAGTTTATCAGGGATTGGGTTTGGCTACACCTTC
CDR3aa: CASSLSGIGFGYTF

v_gene: TRBV27
abundance: .
d_gene: .
j_gene: TRBJ2-3
CDR3nt: TGTGCCAGCAGTTTAGCGGACTCTCTTAGCACAGATACGCAGTATTTT
CDR3aa: CASSLADSLSTDTQYF

v_gene: TRBV28
abundance: .
d_gene: .
j_gene: TRBJ2-1
CDR3nt: TGTGCCAGCAGCTGGCCAGGGATCCACAATGAGCAGTTCTTC
CDR3aa: CASSWPGIHNEQFF

v_gene: TRBV30
abundance: once
d_gene: TRBD1
j_gene: TRBJ1-4
CDR3nt: TGTGCCTGGAGGTCAGACAGGGGGGATGAAAAACTGTTTTTT
CDR3aa: CAWRSDRGDEKLFF

v_gene: TRBV14
abundance: .
d_gene: .
j_gene: TRBJ1-6
CDR3nt: TGTGCCAGCAGCCCAGCGGTGGGGGGAAATTCACCCCTCCACTTT
CDR3aa: CASSPAVGGNSPLHF

v_gene: TRBV19
abundance: .
d_gene: .
j_gene: TRBJ1-1
CDR3nt: TGTGCCAGTACCCTTCACGAGAACACTGAAGCTTTCTTT
CDR3aa: CASTLHENTEAFF

v_gene: TRBV23-1
abundance: .
d_gene: .
j_gene: TRBJ1-4
CDR3nt: TGCGCCAGCAAAGACCCCTGGGGCCAGACGGCAACTAATGAAAAACTGTTTTTT
CDR3aa: CASKDPWGQTATNEKLFF

v_gene: TRBV5-1
abundance: .
d_gene: .
j_gene: TRBJ2-3
CDR3nt: TGCGCCAGCAATGGGGGCCTTAGCACAGATACGCAGTATTTT
CDR3aa: CASNGGLSTDTQYF

v_gene: TRBV4-1
abundance: .
d_gene: TRBD1
j_gene: TRBJ1-1
CDR3nt: TGCGCCAGCAGCCAAGCCACAGGGGGAAACACTGAAGCTTTCTTT
CDR3aa: CASSQATGGNTEAFF

v_gene: TRBV19
abundance: .
d_gene: .
j_gene: TRBJ1-2
CDR3nt: TGTGCCACCGACGGATCCTCCTCTAACTATGGCTACACCTTC
CDR3aa: CATDGSSSNYGYTF

v_gene: TRBV15
abundance: few
d_gene: .
j_gene: TRBJ1-4
CDR3nt: TGTGCCACCAGCCACGAGAGGCCATCAACTAATGAAAAACTGTTTTTT
CDR3aa: CATSHERPSTNEKLFF

v_gene: TRBV30
abundance: .
d_gene: .
j_gene: TRBJ2-6
CDR3nt: TGTGCCTGGAGTATCACGGGACTTTCGTCCTCTGGGGCCAACGTCCTGACTTTC
CDR3aa: CAWSITGLSSSGANVLTF

v_gene: TRBV9
abundance: .
d_gene: TRBD1
j_gene: TRBJ2-3
CDR3nt: TGTGCCAGCAGCGGGACAGGGGGATTTGTGGCAGATACGCAGTATTTT
CDR3aa: CASSGTGGFVADTQYF

v_gene: TRBV29-1
abundance: .
d_gene: TRBD1
j_gene: TRBJ2-7
CDR3nt: TGCAGCGTTGAAGCACAGGGGGCCGAGCAGTACTTC
CDR3aa: CSVEAQGAEQYF

v_gene: TRBV9
abundance: .
d_gene: .
j_gene: TRBJ2-4
CDR3nt: TGTGCCAGCAGCGTAGACGGACGTCCAGGCAAAAACATTCAGTACTTC
CDR3aa: CASSVDGRPGKNIQYF

v_gene: TRBV4-2
abundance: .
d_gene: .
j_gene: TRBJ2-7
CDR3nt: TGTGCCAGCAGCCAAGACGGCCGGGGTGGAGGCTCCTACGAGCAGTACTTC
CDR3aa: CASSQDGRGGGSYEQYF

v_gene: TRBV11-2
abundance: .
d_gene: .
j_gene: TRBJ2-3
CDR3nt: TGTGCCAGCAGCTTATTCGTGGAAGCGGGCCTCAATACGCAGTATTTT
CDR3aa: CASSLFVEAGLNTQYF

v_gene: TRBV27
abundance: once
d_gene: TRBD2
j_gene: TRBJ2-2
CDR3nt: TGTGCCAGCAGTTTATGGCTAGCGGGAGGGCCTAATGGGGAGCTGTTTTTT
CDR3aa: CASSLWLAGGPNGELFF

v_gene: TRBV15
abundance: .
d_gene: TRBD1
j_gene: TRBJ2-6
CDR3nt: TGTGCCACCAGCAGAGGCCTAACAGGGGTAGGGGCCAACGTCCTGACTTTC
CDR3aa: CATSRGLTGVGANVLTF

v_gene: TRBV5-4
abundance: .
d_gene: .
j_gene: TRBJ1-3
CDR3nt: TGTGCCAGCAGCTTGGACTCCTCTGGAAACACCATATATTTT
CDR3aa: CASSLDSSGNTIYF

v_gene: TRBV13
abundance: .
d_gene: .
j_gene: TRBJ1-1
CDR3nt: TGTGCCAGCAGCTCACGTCCGGGAACTGAAGCTTTCTTT
CDR3aa: CASSSRPGTEAFF

v_gene: TRBV11-2
abundance: .
d_gene: .
j_gene: TRBJ2-3
CDR3nt: TGTGCCAGCAGCTTCTTGCGGGTGGGTAGCACAGATACGCAGTATTTT
CDR3aa: CASSFLRVGSTDTQYF

v_gene: TRBV19
abundance: .
d_gene: TRBD1
j_gene: TRBJ1-6
CDR3nt: TGTGCCAGTAGTATGGGCGCCAGGGGGTTTTTTTCACCCCTCCACTTT
CDR3aa: CASSMGARGFFSPLHF

v_gene: TRBV7-8
abundance: .
d_gene: TRBD1
j_gene: TRBJ1-3
CDR3nt: TGTGCCAGCAGTCCCGACAGGGGCCTTAACACCATATATTTT
CDR3aa: CASSPDRGLNTIYF

v_gene: TRBV9
abundance: .
d_gene: .
j_gene: TRBJ2-3
CDR3nt: TGTGCCAGCAGCGTGACAGGTACAGATACGCAGTATTTT
CDR3aa: CASSVTGTDTQYF

v_gene: TRBV4-1
abundance: .
d_gene: .
j_gene: TRBJ1-4
CDR3nt: TGCGCCAGCAGCCAAGGGCCGCTGCTCCAACATGAAAAACTGTTTTTT
CDR3aa: CASSQGPLLQHEKLFF

v_gene: TRBV7-6
abundance: many
d_gene: TRBD2
j_gene: TRBJ2-2
CDR3nt: TGTGCCAGCAGCTTGCGGACTAGCGGGGGGCATTCCGGGGAGCTGTTTTTT
CDR3aa: CASSLRTSGGHSGELFF

v_gene: TRBV27
abundance: .
d_gene: TRBD2
j_gene: TRBJ2-3
CDR3nt: TGTGCCAGCAGTCCCAGTTTAGCGGGAGCAGGTGATACGCAGTATTTT
CDR3aa: CASSPSLAGAGDTQYF

v_gene: TRBV19
abundance: .
d_gene: .
j_gene: TRBJ1-1
CDR3nt: TGTGCCAGTAGTATATCAAGGACTGAAGCTTTCTTT
CDR3aa: CASSISRTEAFF

v_gene: TRBV19
abundance: few
d_gene: .
j_gene: TRBJ1-1
CDR3nt: TGTGCCAGTAGTATAGAGGGGACCCTGCGGACTGAAGCTTTCTTT
CDR3aa: CASSIEGTLRTEAFF

v_gene: TRBV7-8
abundance: .
d_gene: .
j_gene: TRBJ1-1
CDR3nt: TGTGCCAGCAGCCCAATAGCGCTGAACACTGAAGCTTTCTTT
CDR3aa: CASSPIALNTEAFF

v_gene: TRBV2
abundance: .
d_gene: .
j_gene: TRBJ1-1
CDR3nt: TGTGCCAGCAGTGATCGAAGGGGCTGGGGGAACACTGAAGCTTTCTTT
CDR3aa: CASSDRRGWGNTEAFF

v_gene: TRBV9
abundance: .
d_gene: .
j_gene: TRBJ2-5
CDR3nt: TGTGCCAGCAGCCAAGGGGGCGGGGTCCAAGAGACCCAGTACTTC
CDR3aa: CASSQGGGVQETQYF

v_gene: TRBV4-1
abundance: .
d_gene: TRBD1
j_gene: TRBJ1-1
CDR3nt: TGCGCCAGCAGCCAAGCCACCGGGACAGTGAACACTGAAGCTTTCTTT
CDR3aa: CASSQATGTVNTEAFF

v_gene: TRBV5-1
abundance: .
d_gene: TRBD2
j_gene: TRBJ2-1
CDR3nt: TGCGCCAGCAGGGGTTCGGGAGGGCCCTACAATGAGCAGTTCTTC
CDR3aa: CASRGSGGPYNEQFF

v_gene: TRBV5-5
abundance: .
d_gene: TRBD2
j_gene: TRBJ2-7
CDR3nt: TGTGCCAGCAGCGTCGGGACTAGCGCCACCTACGAGCAGTACTTC
CDR3aa: CASSVGTSATYEQYF

v_gene: TRBV7-9
abundance: once
d_gene: TRBD1
j_gene: TRBJ2-5
CDR3nt: TGTGCCAGCAGCAAGGCAGGGGGCGAAGGACTAGAGACCCAGTACTTC
CDR3aa: CASSKAGGEGLETQYF

v_gene: TRBV7-2
abundance: .
d_gene: .
j_gene: TRBJ2-1
CDR3nt: TGTGCCAGCAGCCGACGTCTGGACTTCTCCTACAATGAGCAGTTCTTC
CDR3aa: CASSRRLDFSYNEQFF

v_gene: TRBV19
abundance: few
d_gene: .
j_gene: TRBJ1-1
CDR3nt: TGTGCCAGTAGACCCGTGGCGGCGAACACTGAAGCTTTCTTT
CDR3aa: CASRPVAANTEAFF

v_gene: TRBV28
abundance: once
d_gene: .
j_gene: TRBJ1-3
CDR3nt: TGTGCCAGCAGTTTACCGGCCCGGGAGGAGAGAGGGAACACCATATATTTT
CDR3aa: CASSLPAREERGNTIYF

v_gene: TRBV11-3
abundance: .
d_gene: .
j_gene: TRBJ2-3
CDR3nt: TGTGCCAGCAGCTTAGATTTGGGGACCACAGATACGCAGTATTTT
CDR3aa: CASSLDLGTTDTQYF

v_gene: TRBV19
abundance: .
d_gene: TRBD2
j_gene: TRBJ2-2
CDR3nt: TGTGCCAGTAGTATAGACCCTAGCGGGAGCCGGGAGCTGTTTTTT
CDR3aa: CASSIDPSGSRELFF

v_gene: TRBV27
abundance: .
d_gene: .
j_gene: TRBJ2-7
CDR3nt: TGTGCCAGCAGTTTCCAGGGGGGCCACGAGCAGTACTTC
CDR3aa: CASSFQGGHEQYF

v_gene: TRBV10-2
abundance: .
d_gene: .
j_gene: TRBJ2-7
CDR3nt: TGCGCCAGCAGTGTTTTAGGACAACCTTCCTACGAGCAGTACTTC
CDR3aa: CASSVLGQPSYEQYF

v_gene: TRBV9
abundance: .
d_gene: .
j_gene: TRBJ2-1
CDR3nt: TGTGCCAGCCGTCGACACTCCTACAATGAGCAGTTCTTC
CDR3aa: CASRRHSYNEQFF

v_gene: TRBV7-8
abundance: .
d_gene: .
j_gene: TRBJ2-1
CDR3nt: TGTGCCAGCAGCTTACCGGTTAATGAGCAGTTCTTC
CDR3aa: CASSLPVNEQFF

v_gene: TRBV6-6
abundance: .
d_gene: TRBD1
j_gene: TRBJ1-1
CDR3nt: TGTGCCAGCAGTTACGGACAGGCGAACACTGAAGCTTTCTTT
CDR3aa: CASSYGQANTEAFF